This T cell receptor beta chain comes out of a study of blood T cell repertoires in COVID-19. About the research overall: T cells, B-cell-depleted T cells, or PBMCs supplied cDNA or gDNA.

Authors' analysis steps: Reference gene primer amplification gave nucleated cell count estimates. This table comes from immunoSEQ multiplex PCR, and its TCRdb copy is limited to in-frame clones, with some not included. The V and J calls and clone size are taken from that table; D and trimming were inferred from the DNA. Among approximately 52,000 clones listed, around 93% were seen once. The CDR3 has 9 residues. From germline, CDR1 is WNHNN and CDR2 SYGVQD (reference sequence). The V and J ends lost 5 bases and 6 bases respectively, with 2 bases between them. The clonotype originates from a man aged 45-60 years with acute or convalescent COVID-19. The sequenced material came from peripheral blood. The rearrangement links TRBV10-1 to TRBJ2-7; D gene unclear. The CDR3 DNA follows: TGCGCCAGCAGTCTCGAGCAGTACTTC. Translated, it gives CASSLEQYF.